Below are 28 T cell receptor beta chains sequenced from a single sample in a study of blood T cell repertoires in COVID-19. The method was immunoSEQ multiplex PCR; TCRdb's version includes in-frame clones alone and lacks a portion of them. The sample has fewer than 55,000 clones, 81% seen once. The sample comprised peripheral blood. The receptors were sampled from an elderly woman with COVID-19, enrolled during active disease.

This rearrangement joins TRBV11-2 to TRBJ2-3; TRBD2 matches 10 bases. CDR3 length equals 16 residues. CDR1 and CDR2 from the germline V gene are SGHAT and FQNNGV. With 1 base clipped from V and 1 base from J, the junction kept 2 bases outside the gene matches. This CDR3 reads CASSLGGTSGTDTQYF. In nucleotides, the CDR3 is TGTGCCAGCAGCTTAGGGGGGACTAGCGGCACAGATACGCAGTATTTT.

The rearrangement joins TRBV3-1 (or the pseudogene TRBV3-2) to TRBJ2-3, with TRBD1 matching over 7 bases. CDR3 length: 14 amino acids. J lost 5 bases, V lost 5 bases, and 7 bases had no gene match. Germline CDR1 LGHDT, CDR2 YNNKEL (reference sequence). CDR3 nucleotide sequence: TGTGCCAGCAGCAAAACAGGGGAAGTAGATACGCAGTATTTT. Protein product: CASSKTGEVDTQYF.

The genes are TRBV18 and TRBJ1-2; no firm D call. This CDR3 has 14 residues. Germline loops: CDR1 KGHSH, CDR2 LQKENI. V was clipped by 2 bases and J by 7 bases, with 14 bases between them. In DNA, the CDR3 is TGTGCCAGCTCACCAGCAGACGTTAACAGTGGCTACACCTTC. It is translated as CASSPADVNSGYTF.

The chain employs TRBV6-6 and TRBJ2-3, with D perhaps TRBD1 (5 bases). CDR3 length: 15 amino acids. V was pared by 0 bases and J by 5 bases, with 12 bases between. Germline-derived CDR1 and CDR2 are MNHNY and SVGAGI (reference sequence). The CDR3 DNA sequence: TGTGCCAGCAGTTACTCGGGTCAGGGTGGAGATACGCAGTATTTT. As protein: CASSYSGQGGDTQYF.

The V call is TRBV2, the J call TRBJ2-1, with a tentative D call TRBD2 (5 bases). The V and J ends lost 3 bases and 7 bases respectively, with 10 bases between them. The CDR3 spans 13 residues. The V gene's germline CDR1 is SNHLY and CDR2 FYNNEI. The CDR3 nucleotides read TGTGCCAGCAGTGAGGTCGGACTTAATGAGCAGTTCTTC. It codes for CASSEVGLNEQFF.

This CDR3 is CARSSPPGGRRGEQYF. DNA for the CDR3: TGTGCCAGAAGCTCCCCCCCCGGCGGGAGGCGGGGGGAGCAGTACTTC. The rearrangement uses TRBV5-3 and TRBJ2-7; 8 bases match TRBD2. TRBV5-3 is noted as an ORF with a role that remains uncertain. The ends lost 3 bases at V and 7 bases at J; junction bases unmatched: 15. The CDR3 is 16 amino acids.

V is TRBV7-3 and J is TRBJ2-1; TRBD2 aligns across 9 bases. The CDR3 sequence is 16 residues long. The germline V gene encodes CDR1 SGHTA and CDR2 FQGTGA. Germline trimming cut 5 bases from V and 8 bases from J; bases unmatched to any gene: 13. CDR3 sequence (DNA): TGTGCCAGCAGCCCCGGGACCGCGGGAGGGCATTATGAGCAGTTCTTC. This encodes CASSPGTAGGHYEQFF.

This clone has a count of ten or more. The rearrangement uses TRBV10-3 and TRBJ1-6; unclear D gene. The CDR3 totals 13 residues. The V and J ends lost 6 bases and 7 bases respectively, with 10 bases between them. Germline values: CDR1 ENHRY, CDR2 SYGVKD. The CDR3 DNA reads TGTGCCATCAGGACCCCGGGGAATTCACCCCTCCACTTT. This translates into CAIRTPGNSPLHF.

A few counts support this clone. The V gene is TRBV28, the J gene TRBJ2-7; 7 bases map to TRBD1. CDR1 is MDHEN, CDR2 SYDVKM, per germline. CDR3 length: 16 amino acids. Trimming at V came to 5 bases and at J to 5 bases, leaving 15 bases not matched to a gene. The DNA of the CDR3 is TGTGCCAGCAGTAGCGCCGGGACAGCATCCGGAAACGAGCAGTACTTC. This gives the protein CASSSAGTASGNEQYF. Supplemented by reference TRBV28 and TRBJ2-7, the full variable domain reads DVKVTQSSRYLVKRTGEKVFLECVQDMDHENMFWYRQDPGLGLRLIYFSYDVKMKEKGDIPEGYSVSREKKERFSLILESASTNQTSMYLCASSSAGTASGNEQYFGPGTRLTVT.

This sequence joins TRBV7-9 and TRBJ1-2; the D gene is possibly TRBD1 (5 bases). The CDR3 covers 17 residues. Germline V CDR1 and CDR2: SEHNR, FQNEAQ (reference sequence). V was trimmed by 1 base and J by 4 bases, leaving 19 bases between them. The CDR3 DNA is TGTGCCAGCAGCTTAGTCGGCAGGGCGACTTCTGTCTATGGCTACACCTTC. This sequence encodes CASSLVGRATSVYGYTF.

This sequence joins TRBV9 and TRBJ2-1; TRBD2 agrees at 10 bases. Germline CDR1 reads SGDLS; CDR2 reads YYNGEE. This CDR3 spans 15 amino acids. With V trimmed by 8 bases and J by 7 bases, 12 bases remained unmatched. The CDR3 region is CARGEREGRRNEQFF. CDR3 nucleotide sequence: TGTGCCAGGGGGGAGCGGGAGGGGCGCAGGAATGAGCAGTTCTTC.

The rearrangement joins TRBV29-1 to TRBJ2-3, with 11 bases fitting TRBD2. The CDR3 runs to 19 residues. The germline CDR1 and CDR2 sequences are SQVTM and ANQGSEA. Losses at the gene ends were 4 bases for V and 0 bases for J; bases not matched to a gene: 15. The DNA of the CDR3 is TGCAGCGTTGTCCCACATACTAGCGGGAGACCCCCTAGCACAGATACGCAGTATTTT. Its translation: CSVVPHTSGRPPSTDTQYF.

The chain recombines TRBV18 with TRBJ2-1; 10 nucleotides align to TRBD2. Per the germline V gene, CDR1 is KGHSH and CDR2 is LQKENI. This CDR3 contains 15 residues. The V gene end was trimmed by 3 bases and the J gene end by 5 bases; junction bases not matched to a gene: 4. The CDR3 here is CASSPASGSNNEQFF. The CDR3 DNA is TGTGCCAGCTCACCGGCTAGCGGGAGTAACAATGAGCAGTTCTTC.

V usage is TRBV11-2 and J usage is TRBJ2-7; D call uncertain. V lost 5 bases and J 5 bases, leaving 7 bases between the germline ends. CDR3 length: 11 residues. CDR1 and CDR2 from the germline V gene are SGHAT and FQNNGV. CDR3 DNA: TGTGCCAGCAGCCCCCGGGACGAGCAGTACTTC. It translates to CASSPRDEQYF.

In nucleotides, the CDR3 is TGTGCCAGCAGTTCGGAGCGGGGGACCTACGAGCAGTACTTC. Residues: CASSSERGTYEQYF. V is TRBV6-6 and J is TRBJ2-7; 8 bases are a match to TRBD2. V was clipped by 4 bases and J by 2 bases; unmatched bases: 4. The CDR3 runs 14 residues. The germline V gene encodes CDR1 MNHNY and CDR2 SVGAGI (reference sequence).

The chain combines TRBV5-1 with TRBJ2-1; 13 bases line up with TRBD2. J lost 3 bases, V lost 4 bases, and 10 bases had no gene match. CDR1 and CDR2 from the germline V gene are SGHRS and YFSETQ. The CDR3 is 18 residues long. CDR3 loop: CASSTPRGLAGSYNEQFF. The DNA of the CDR3 is TGCGCCAGCAGCACCCCCCGGGGACTAGCGGGAAGCTACAATGAGCAGTTCTTC.

The chain is built from TRBV9 and TRBJ2-1; 9 bases match TRBD2. V lost 5 bases to trimming and J lost 6 bases; unmatched junction nucleotides: 9. From germline, CDR1 is SGDLS and CDR2 YYNGEE. The CDR3 has 15 amino acids. CDR3 bases: TGTGCCAGCAGGTACGGGACTAGCCCTCTCAATGAGCAGTTCTTC. It yields the protein CASRYGTSPLNEQFF. Full variable domain (outside the CDR3, taken from reference TRBV9 and TRBJ2-1): DSGVTQTPKHLITATGQRVTLRCSPRSGDLSVYWYQQSLDQGLQFLIQYYNGEERAKGNILERFSAQQFPDLHSELNLSSLELGDSALYFCASRYGTSPLNEQFFGPGTRLTVL.

The J gene is TRBJ1-2, the V gene TRBV5-4; 8 bases fit TRBD1. This CDR3 is built from 13 residues. Looked up from germline, CDR1 is SGHNT and CDR2 is YYREEE (reference sequence). V trimming: 4 bases; J trimming: 5 bases; junction bases outside the gene matches: 4. The CDR3 DNA reads TGTGCCAGCAGCCAAGACAGGGGATATGGCTACACCTTC. Amino acids: CASSQDRGYGYTF.

At least ten counts were recorded for this clone. The chain combines TRBV10-3 with TRBJ2-5; D may be TRBD2 (6 bases). The CDR3 runs 14 residues. Trimming pared 2 bases from V and 5 bases from J, leaving 12 bases between. Germline assignment: CDR1 ENHRY and CDR2 SYGVKD. CDR3 loop: CAISERGARETQYF. In DNA form, the CDR3 reads TGTGCCATCAGTGAGCGCGGGGCGCGGGAGACCCAGTACTTC.

The chain links TRBV6-5 to TRBJ2-7; 8 bases map to TRBD1. Looked up from germline, CDR1 is MNHEY and CDR2 is SVGAGI. The length of the CDR3 is 16 residues. The J segment lost 4 bases and the V segment lost 0 bases, leaving 8 bases of the junction unmatched. This chain's CDR3 is CASSYSPDRVGYEQYF. The DNA of the CDR3 is TGTGCCAGCAGTTACTCCCCGGACAGGGTAGGATACGAGCAGTACTTC.

The gene calls are TRBV28 and TRBJ2-1; D is unclear. Between the trimmed V and J ends, which lost 7 bases and 1 base, there was a span of 14 bases. The CDR3 sequence is 15 residues long. Germline V CDR1 and CDR2: MDHEN, SYDVKM. The CDR3 nucleotides are TGTGCCAGCAACCCCGCCTCCGGGTCCTACAATGAGCAGTTCTTC. It translates to CASNPASGSYNEQFF. Full variable domain (rest looked up from reference TRBV28 and TRBJ2-1): DVKVTQSSRYLVKRTGEKVFLECVQDMDHENMFWYRQDPGLGLRLIYFSYDVKMKEKGDIPEGYSVSREKKERFSLILESASTNQTSMYLCASNPASGSYNEQFFGPGTRLTVL.

The rearrangement joins TRBV7-2 to TRBJ2-1; possible D gene TRBD2, 5 bases. The germline CDR1 and CDR2 sequences are SGHTA and FQGNSA. The CDR3 contains 12 residues. Trimming left V 4 bases short and J 12 bases short, with 13 bases between. The CDR3 spells CASSSEGLRQFF. DNA of the CDR3: TGTGCCAGCAGCTCCGAGGGATTACGGCAGTTCTTC.

The chain uses TRBV6-1 and TRBJ1-2, with 10 bases lining up with TRBD1. The CDR3 is 14 residues long. Trimming removed 6 bases from V and 3 bases from J; junction bases left unmatched: 4. CDR1 and CDR2 (germline): MNHNS, SASEGT. The CDR3 sequence: CASSLGTGDYGYTF. The CDR3 DNA is TGTGCCAGCAGCCTCGGGACAGGGGACTATGGCTACACCTTC.

The genes are TRBV11-3 and TRBJ2-1, with 11 bases aligning to TRBD1. Germline CDR1 is SGHNT and CDR2 is YENEEA. V dropped 5 bases and J dropped 7; count of bases not matched to a gene: 16. The CDR3 is 18 amino acids. The CDR3 spells CASSVKYFGTGGSNEQFF. The DNA for the CDR3 is TGTGCCAGCAGCGTGAAATACTTTGGGACAGGGGGGTCGAATGAGCAGTTCTTC.

The chain joins TRBV7-9 to TRBJ1-1, with TRBD1 as a possible D gene (5 bases). The CDR3 totals 17 residues. CDR1 is SEHNR and CDR2 is FQNEAQ in the germline V gene (reference sequence). V was clipped by 5 bases and J by 0 bases, with 19 bases between them. The CDR3: CASSDVGGRAMNTEAFF. The CDR3 DNA reads TGTGCCAGCAGCGACGTAGGCGGCAGGGCCATGAACACTGAAGCTTTCTTT. Looking up the rest from reference TRBV7-9 and TRBJ1-1 gives the full variable domain: DTGVSQNPRHKITKRGQNVTFRCDPISEHNRLYWYRQTLGQGPEFLTYFQNEAQLEKSRLLSDRFSAERPKGSFSTLEIQRTEQGDSAMYLCASSDVGGRAMNTEAFFGQGTRLTVV.

The chain joins TRBV6-2 or TRBV6-3 to TRBJ2-1; 11 positions agree with TRBD2. J lost 4 bases, V lost 2 bases, and 16 bases had no gene match. CDR3 length equals 20 residues. From germline, CDR1 is MNHEY and CDR2 SVGEGT. The CDR3 DNA sequence: TGTGCCAGCAGTTACCCCCTCGGGACTAGCGGACCCTGGTCATACAATGAGCAGTTCTTC. Amino acid sequence: CASSYPLGTSGPWSYNEQFF.

V usage is TRBV12-3 or TRBV12-4 and J usage is TRBJ2-5; 7 positions agree with TRBD1. V gave up 6 bases and J gave up 2 bases; unmatched junction bases: 0. This CDR3 has 12 residues. CDR3 bases: TGTGCCAGCAGCAGGGGGCAAGAGACCCAGTACTTC. This codes for CASSRGQETQYF.

The J gene is TRBJ2-1, the V gene TRBV30; TRBD1 agrees at 9 bases. Trimming took 0 bases from V and 3 from J; bases not matched to a gene: 3. Germline V lookup: CDR1 GTSNPN, CDR2 SVGIG (reference sequence). This CDR3 spans 15 amino acids. The CDR3 loop is CAWSVRDRDYNEQFF. The DNA for the CDR3 is TGTGCCTGGAGTGTCCGGGACAGGGACTACAATGAGCAGTTCTTC.